Described below is a single T cell receptor (beta chain) sequence and its context. The target antigen is unknown. Assay runs were performed at deep level. Each replicate PCR on the sorted subsets used 200 to 250 ng DNA (roughly 32,000 T cell genomes). Clones were read by immunoSEQ multiplex PCR, and TCRdb kept only the in-frame ones, dropping some. The data hold about 2,100,000 clones, with just over 90% observed a single time. Germline CDR1 reads MNHNY; CDR2 reads SVGAGI (reference sequence). The V end lost 5 bases, the J end lost 1 base, and 11 bases lay between the germline ends. The CDR3 loop spans 14 amino acids. The entry originates in a study of shared clonotypes between healthy human individuals. Naive CD8 isolation took CD45RO-negative cells positively selected for CCR7 and excluded terminally differentiated effector memory CD45RA+ cells. General study findings and limits: The authors expected sequencing depth to affect clonotype sharing among donors.

The sequenced sample consisted of naive CD8+ T cells from PBMCs. The chain combines TRBV6-6 with TRBJ2-5; D possibly corresponds to TRBD1 (6 bases). This receptor was identified in a young man in good health. Some clones in this sample may be carry-over from other donors' samples. CDR3 sequence (DNA): TGTGCCAGCAGTCAAAGGACAGCCCAAGAGACCCAGTACTTC. It encodes CASSQRTAQETQYF.